This T cell receptor (beta chain) was captured in a study of T cell changes during pregnancy in multiple sclerosis (dated by TCRdb to between 2018 and 2020). For the wider study: Changes in the T cell repertoire over the course of pregnancy were examined in this study in women with multiple sclerosis.

V loses 1 base of germline sequence and J loses 2 bases, and the interval between the two ends is 14 bases. The germline V gene (reference sequence) gives CDR1 as WNHNN and CDR2 as SYGVQD. Its CDR3 holds 16 amino acids, cysteine through phenylalanine. Only the CDR3 DNA stays, 48 bases, in frame from base 1. In regard to this clone: There is no known antigen for this receptor. There are no base qualities to consult, and no much larger clone falls within one base.

Library construction relied on the immunoSEQ multiplex PCR assay. As stored in TCRdb, this immuneACCESS dataset retains in-frame rearrangements with V and J assigned. A fraction of the clones does not appear; measured against another copy, unresolved V genes explain less than half of the discrepancy, and the remainder lacks a known reason. The sample includes more than 50,000 clones, with around 94% observed a single time. 2% to 3% of the sample is in the top ten clones. This clonotype was sampled from a female donor with multiple sclerosis, enrolled in a pregnancy study. This sequence uses TRBV10-1 and TRBJ2-5, with a tentative D gene TRBD2 over 5 matching bases. Sequenced material: CD8+ T cells from peripheral blood mononuclear cells, taken after pregnancy. The sequenced DNA: TGCGCCAGCAGTGAGTTCGGGCGTACTAGTCAAGAGACCCAGTACTTC. Its coded protein is CASSEFGRTSQETQYF.